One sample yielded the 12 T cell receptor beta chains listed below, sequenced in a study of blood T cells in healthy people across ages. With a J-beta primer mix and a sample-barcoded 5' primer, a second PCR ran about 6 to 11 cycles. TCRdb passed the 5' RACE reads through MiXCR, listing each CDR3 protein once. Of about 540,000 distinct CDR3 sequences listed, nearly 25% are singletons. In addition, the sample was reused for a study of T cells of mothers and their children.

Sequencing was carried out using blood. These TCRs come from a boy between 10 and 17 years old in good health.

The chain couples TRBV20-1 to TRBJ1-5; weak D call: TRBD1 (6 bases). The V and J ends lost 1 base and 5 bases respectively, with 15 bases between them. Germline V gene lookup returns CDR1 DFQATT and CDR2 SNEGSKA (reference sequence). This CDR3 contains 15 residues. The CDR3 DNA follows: TGCAGTGCTAGAGTCGAAGGGGGTAGGGATCAGCCCCAGCATTTT. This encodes CSARVEGGRDQPQHF.

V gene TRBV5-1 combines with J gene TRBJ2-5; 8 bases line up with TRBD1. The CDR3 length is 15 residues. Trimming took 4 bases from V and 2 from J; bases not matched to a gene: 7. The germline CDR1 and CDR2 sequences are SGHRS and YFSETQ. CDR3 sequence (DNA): TGCGCCAGCAGCCAATGGACAGGGATTCAAGAGACCCAGTACTTC. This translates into CASSQWTGIQETQYF.

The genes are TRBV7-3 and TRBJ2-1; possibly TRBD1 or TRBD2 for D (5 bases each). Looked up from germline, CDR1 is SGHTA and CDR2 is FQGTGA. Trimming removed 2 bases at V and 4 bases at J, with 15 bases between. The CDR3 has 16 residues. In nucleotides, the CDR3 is TGTGCCAGCAGCTTAGGTCGGAGAGGGGATTACAATGAGCAGTTCTTC. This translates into CASSLGRRGDYNEQFF.

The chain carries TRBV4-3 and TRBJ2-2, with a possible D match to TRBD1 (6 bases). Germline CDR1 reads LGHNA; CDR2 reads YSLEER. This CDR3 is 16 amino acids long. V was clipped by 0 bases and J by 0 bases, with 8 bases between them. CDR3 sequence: CASSQEGATNTGELFF. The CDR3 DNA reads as TGCGCCAGCAGCCAAGAGGGGGCGACGAACACCGGGGAGCTGTTTTTT.

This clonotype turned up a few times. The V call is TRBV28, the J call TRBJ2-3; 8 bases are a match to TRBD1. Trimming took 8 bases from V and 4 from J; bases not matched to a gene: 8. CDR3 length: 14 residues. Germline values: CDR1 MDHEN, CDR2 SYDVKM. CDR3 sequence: CASPPSGGADTQYF. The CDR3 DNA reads TGTGCCAGCCCCCCTTCAGGGGGCGCAGATACGCAGTATTTT.

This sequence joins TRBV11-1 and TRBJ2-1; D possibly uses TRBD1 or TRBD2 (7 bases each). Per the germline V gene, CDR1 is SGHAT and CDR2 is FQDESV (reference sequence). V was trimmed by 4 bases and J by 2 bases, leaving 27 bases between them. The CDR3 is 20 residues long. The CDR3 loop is CASSSATVYRGGTAYNEQFF. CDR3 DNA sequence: TGTGCCAGCAGCTCAGCCACCGTTTACAGGGGAGGGACGGCCTACAATGAGCAGTTCTTC.

The CDR3 sequence: CASRQGAGQPQHF. DNA of the CDR3: TGTGCCAGCAGACAGGGTGCGGGTCAGCCCCAGCATTTT. The rearrangement links TRBV28 to TRBJ1-5, with D tentatively TRBD1 (6 bases). The CDR3 has 13 residues. Germline V CDR1 and CDR2: MDHEN, SYDVKM. V was shortened by 6 bases and J by 6 bases, with 12 bases between the two germline ends.

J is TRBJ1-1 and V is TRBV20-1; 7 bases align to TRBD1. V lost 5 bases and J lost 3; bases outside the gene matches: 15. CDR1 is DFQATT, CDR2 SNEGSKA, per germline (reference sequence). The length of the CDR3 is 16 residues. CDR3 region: CSASEDRKGTYTEAFF. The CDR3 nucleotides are TGCAGTGCTTCTGAGGACAGGAAAGGGACCTACACTGAAGCTTTCTTT.

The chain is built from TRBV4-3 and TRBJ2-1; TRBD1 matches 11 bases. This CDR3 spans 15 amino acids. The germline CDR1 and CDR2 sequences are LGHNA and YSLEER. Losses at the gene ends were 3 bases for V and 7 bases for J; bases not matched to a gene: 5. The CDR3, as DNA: TGCGCCAGCAGCCAGGGACAGGGGGAAGAAAATGAGCAGTTCTTC. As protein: CASSQGQGEENEQFF.

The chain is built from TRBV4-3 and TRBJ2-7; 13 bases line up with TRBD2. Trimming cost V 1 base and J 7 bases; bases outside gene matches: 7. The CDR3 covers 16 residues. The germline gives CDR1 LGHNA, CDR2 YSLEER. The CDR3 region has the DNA TGCGCCAGCAGCCAAGCGGGGACTAGCGGGGTGAGGGAGCAGTACTTC. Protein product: CASSQAGTSGVREQYF.

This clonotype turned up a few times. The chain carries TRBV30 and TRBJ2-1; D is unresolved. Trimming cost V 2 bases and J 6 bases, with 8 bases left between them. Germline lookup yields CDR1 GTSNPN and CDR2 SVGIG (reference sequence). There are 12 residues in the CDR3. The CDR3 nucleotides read TGTGCCTGGAGTACAGAACGCAATGAGCAGTTCTTC. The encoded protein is CAWSTERNEQFF.

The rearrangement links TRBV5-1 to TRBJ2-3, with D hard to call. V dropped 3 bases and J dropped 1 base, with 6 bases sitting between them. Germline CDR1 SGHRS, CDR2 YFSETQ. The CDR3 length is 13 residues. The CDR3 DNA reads TGCGCCAGCAGCTCCAGCGGCACAGATACGCAGTATTTT. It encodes CASSSSGTDTQYF.